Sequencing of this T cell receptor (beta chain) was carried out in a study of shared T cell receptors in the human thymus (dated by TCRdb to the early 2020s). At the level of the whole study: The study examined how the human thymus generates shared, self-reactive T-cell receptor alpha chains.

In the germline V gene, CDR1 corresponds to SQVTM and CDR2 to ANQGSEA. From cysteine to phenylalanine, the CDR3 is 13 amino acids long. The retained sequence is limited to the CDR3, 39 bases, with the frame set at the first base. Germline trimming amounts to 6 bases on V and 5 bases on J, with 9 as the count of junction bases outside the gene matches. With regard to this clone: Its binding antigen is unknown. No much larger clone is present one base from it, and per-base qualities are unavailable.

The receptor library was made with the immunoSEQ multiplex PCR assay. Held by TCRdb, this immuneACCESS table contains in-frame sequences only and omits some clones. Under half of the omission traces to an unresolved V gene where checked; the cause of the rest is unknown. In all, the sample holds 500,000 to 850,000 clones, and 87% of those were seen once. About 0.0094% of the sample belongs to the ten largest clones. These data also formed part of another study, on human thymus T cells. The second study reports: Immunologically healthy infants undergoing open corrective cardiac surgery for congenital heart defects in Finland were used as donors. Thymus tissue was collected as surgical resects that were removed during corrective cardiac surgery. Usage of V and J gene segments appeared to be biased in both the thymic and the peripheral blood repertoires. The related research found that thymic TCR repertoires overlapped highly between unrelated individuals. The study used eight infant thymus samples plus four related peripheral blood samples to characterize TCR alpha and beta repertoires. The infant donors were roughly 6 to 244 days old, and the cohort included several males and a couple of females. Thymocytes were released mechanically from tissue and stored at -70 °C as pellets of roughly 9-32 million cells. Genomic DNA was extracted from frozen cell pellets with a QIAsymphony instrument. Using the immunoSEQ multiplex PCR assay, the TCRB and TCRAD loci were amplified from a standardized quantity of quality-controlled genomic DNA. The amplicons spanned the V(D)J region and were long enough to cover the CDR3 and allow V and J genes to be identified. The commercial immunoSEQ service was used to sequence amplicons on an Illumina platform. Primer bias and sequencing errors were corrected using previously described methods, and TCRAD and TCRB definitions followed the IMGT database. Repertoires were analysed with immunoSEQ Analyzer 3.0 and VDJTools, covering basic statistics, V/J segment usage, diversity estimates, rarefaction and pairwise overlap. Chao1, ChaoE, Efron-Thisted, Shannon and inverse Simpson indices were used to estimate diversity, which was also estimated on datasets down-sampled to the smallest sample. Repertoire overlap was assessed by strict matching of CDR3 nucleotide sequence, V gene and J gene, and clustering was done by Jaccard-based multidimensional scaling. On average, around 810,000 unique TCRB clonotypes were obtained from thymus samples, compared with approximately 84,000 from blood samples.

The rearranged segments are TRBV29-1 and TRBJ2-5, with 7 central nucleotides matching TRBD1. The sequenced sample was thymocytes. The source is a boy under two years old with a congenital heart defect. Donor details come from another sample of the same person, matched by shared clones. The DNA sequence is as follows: TGCAGCGTCCTAAACAGGGGCAGTGAGACCCAGTACTTC. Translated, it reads CSVLNRGSETQYF. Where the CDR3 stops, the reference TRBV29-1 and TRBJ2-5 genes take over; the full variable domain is SAVISQKPSRDICQRGTSLTIQCQVDSQVTMMFWYRQQPGQSLTLIATANQGSEATYESGFVIDKFPISRPNLTFSTLTVSNMSPEDSSIYLCSVLNRGSETQYFGPGTRLLVL.